This is a list of T cell receptor beta chains from one sample in a study of patients and donors after allogeneic stem cell transplantation. A single record per CDR3 protein comes from TCRdb applying MiXCR to the RT-PCR reads. The sample holds some 960,000 distinct CDR3 sequences, around 17% seen once. The source material was blood, either unsorted or a sorted T cell fraction (not recorded which). These receptors were obtained from a human donor who was either an allogeneic HSCT recipient or a stem cell or donor lymphocyte infusion donor (not recorded which). It is not recorded whose cells these are; they may come from a transplant donor. CDR3s include the opening cysteine and the closing phenylalanine or tryptophan. The order of the fields is CDR3 length, J gene, D gene, V gene, clone size, CDR3 protein, CDR3 DNA. The D gene is left open where the match is weak. Clone size appears in some rows only: once, few, many, or a class for an expanded clone.

14,TRBJ1-1,.,TRBV29-1,many,CSVLISPGATEAFF,TGCAGCGTCCTAATAAGTCCTGGGGCCACTGAAGCTTTCTTT
15,TRBJ1-2,TRBD1,TRBV5-1,.,CASSLGGQASYGYTF,TGCGCCAGCAGCTTGGGGGGACAGGCCTCCTATGGCTACACCTTC
13,TRBJ1-1,.,TRBV20-1,.,CSARNRANTEAFF,TGCAGTGCTAGGAACAGGGCGAACACTGAAGCTTTCTTT
17,TRBJ2-1,TRBD2,TRBV5-1,.,CASSLDVGTSGYNEQFF,TGCGCCAGCAGCTTGGATGTCGGGACTAGCGGCTACAATGAGCAGTTCTTC
17,TRBJ2-7,TRBD2,TRBV4-1,.,CASSQGFRTSGAYEQYF,TGCGCCAGCAGCCAGGGCTTTAGGACTAGCGGGGCCTACGAGCAGTACTTC
13,TRBJ1-4,.,TRBV29-1,few,CSVGPQRNEKLFF,TGCAGCGTTGGGCCACAGCGAAATGAAAAACTGTTTTTT
17,TRBJ2-5,.,TRBV7-9,.,CASSPPRADEGWETQYF,TGTGCCAGCAGCCCACCCCGGGCGGACGAGGGATGGGAGACCCAGTACTTC
15,TRBJ2-3,TRBD2,TRBV13,.,CASSLTSVFDDTQYF,TGTGCCAGCAGCTTGACTAGCGTGTTCGACGATACGCAGTATTTT
12,TRBJ1-2,.,TRBV7-9,.,CASGDDLYGYTF,TGTGCCAGCGGCGATGACCTCTATGGCTACACCTTC
15,TRBJ1-6,TRBD1,TRBV5-1,.,CASSFYRGNFSPLHF,TGCGCCAGCAGCTTTTACAGGGGCAACTTTTCACCCCTCCACTTT
16,TRBJ2-5,TRBD2,TRBV24-1,few,CATSDTSGSRQETQYF,TGTGCCACCAGTGATACTAGCGGGAGTCGGCAAGAGACCCAGTACTTC
20,TRBJ2-3,.,TRBV4-3,many,CASSQDGTPGDHRSTDTQYF,TGCGCCAGCAGCCAAGATGGGACACCAGGGGACCACCGGAGCACAGATACGCAGTATTTT
16,TRBJ1-5,TRBD1,TRBV20-1,few,CSASRMTGAIVLPQHF,TGCAGTGCTAGCCGTATGACAGGGGCGATTGTATTGCCCCAGCATTTT
13,TRBJ1-1,.,TRBV20-1,.,CSPLGEKDTEAFF,TGCAGTCCCTTAGGGGAGAAGGACACTGAAGCTTTCTTT
14,TRBJ2-3,.,TRBV10-3,.,CAARGAPKGDTQYF,TGTGCCGCCCGGGGGGCCCCTAAAGGAGATACGCAGTATTTT
16,TRBJ1-2,.,TRBV6-1,.,CASSTTGGTGLYGYTF,TGTGCCAGCAGTACCACGGGTGGTACTGGACTTTATGGCTACACCTTC
14,TRBJ1-5,TRBD1,TRBV24-1,.,CATSPQTGDQPQHF,TGTGCCACCAGCCCCCAAACAGGGGATCAGCCCCAGCATTTT
15,TRBJ2-7,.,TRBV29-1,.,CSVEDDREGHYSQYF,TGCAGCGTTGAAGATGATAGAGAAGGCCACTACTCGCAGTACTTC
12,TRBJ1-1,.,TRBV20-1,.,CSPQMYGAEAFF,TGCAGTCCCCAGATGTACGGCGCTGAAGCTTTCTTT